This T cell receptor (beta chain) was sequenced for a study of T cells in Graves' hyperthyroidism and ophthalmopathy. RNA transcripts provided the source from which TCR beta CDR3 regions were amplified. HTBI primers were the set used in a first-round RT-PCR of the TCR CDR3. Each CDR3 protein is one row after TCRdb ran MiXCR on the multiplex PCR reads. The sample contains about 160,000 distinct CDR3 sequences, just under 9.5% of which appear only once. The germline CDR1 and CDR2 sequences are MRHNA and SNTAGT. The germline V and J ends were trimmed by 3 bases and 1 base, with 10 bases remaining between them. The CDR3 runs to 15 residues.

The gene calls are TRBV6-4 and TRBJ1-3; D is ambiguous. The clonotype originates from a woman under 30 with Graves' hyperthyroidism that later progressed to Graves' ophthalmopathy. The material sequenced was blood. The CDR3 reads CASSEFPGSGNTIYF. CDR3 bases: TGTGCCAGCAGTGAATTTCCGGGATCTGGAAACACCATATATTTT.